One TCR beta chain is described in this entry. Its antigen is currently not known. No base quality values were provided; no much bigger clone lies one nucleotide off. The data stem from a study of blood T cell repertoires in COVID-19 (dated by TCRdb to about 2020). Regarding the study in general: The collaborator samples originated in the United States, Italy and Spain and spanned the acute and convalescent phases of COVID-19. The samples were drawn from the first 160 participants of the ongoing ImmuneRACE study and from more than 1,000 subjects provided by 6 global collaborators. Subjects who had been exposed to COVID-19, were actively infected with it, or had recovered from it provided the deeply sampled blood TCRbeta repertoires that made up the dataset. The repertoires were made available in a free public database intended to serve as a resource for research on the immune response to SARS-CoV-2. Where available, HLA class I and class II types were obtained from metadata supplied by the sample provider rather than from assay-based typing. The sample metadata nearly always contained a de-identified subject ID, COVID-19 status, age in years and sex. The prospective study material was composed of cDNA or gDNA derived from T cells, B-cell-depleted T cells, or PBMCs.

Enrolling through a virtual design, the prospective study's participants ranged in age from roughly 18 to 89 years and lived across some 22 United States geographic areas. In the prospective study, cohorts were assigned on the basis of participant-reported clinical history obtained from a screening survey and a study questionnaire. In the prospective study, mobile phlebotomists collected whole blood, serum and a nasopharyngeal or oropharyngeal swab from each participant. Participants in the prospective study had the option to provide additional blood draws and questionnaires over a roughly 2-month period. Prospective study blood samples were shipped either frozen or at room temperature before DNA extraction. The germline V gene encodes CDR1 LNHNV and CDR2 YYDKDF (reference sequence). CDR3 length: 13 amino acids, cysteine to phenylalanine. Just the 39-base CDR3 DNA is kept, in frame starting at base 1. At the junction V is shortened by 8 bases and J by 3 bases, with 11 bases in between.

TCRbeta CDR3 regions were amplified from genomic DNA by means of the immunoSEQ Assay, a bias-controlled multiplex PCR. Per the original workflow: Nucleated cell counts per sample were estimated from amplification of reference gene primers within the assay. To quantify the absolute abundance of each unique TCRbeta CDR3 rearrangement, sequence reads were collapsed and filtered. For each sample, productive Simpson clonality was calculated as the square root of Simpson's diversity index across productive rearrangements. TCRdb mirrors the immuneACCESS table, restricted to in-frame sequences. Some clones are absent from its copies; in checked studies, under half trace to an unresolved V gene, and the reason for the others is unknown. Clonal size and the V and J genes are those of that table, whereas D and trimming came from the DNA. This sample holds around 230,000 clones; around 86% were observed only once. The top ten constitute 3.3% of the sample.

Broader findings and caveats from the paper: The quantity of clinical and demographic metadata differed by source and by participant and was supplied without curation.

The clonotype comes from a woman in her thirties or forties with acute COVID-19. The source material was PBMCs or T cells enriched from blood (not recorded which). The V gene is TRBV15 and the J gene is TRBJ1-3, with the D gene call left open. The nucleotide sequence reads TGTGCCACCGGGTACGGGATTGGAAACACCATATATTTT. This yields the protein CATGYGIGNTIYF.